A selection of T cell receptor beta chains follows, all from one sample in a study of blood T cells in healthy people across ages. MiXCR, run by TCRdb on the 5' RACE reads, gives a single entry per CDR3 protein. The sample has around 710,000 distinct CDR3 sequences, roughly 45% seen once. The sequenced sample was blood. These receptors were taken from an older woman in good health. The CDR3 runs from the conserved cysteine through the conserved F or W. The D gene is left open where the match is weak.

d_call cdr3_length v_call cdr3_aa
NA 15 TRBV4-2 CASSQGLDGMETQYF
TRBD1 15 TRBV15 CATSNPGQGLSAMYF
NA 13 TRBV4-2 CASSQDHLGELFF
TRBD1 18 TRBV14 CASSQAGTGAWYGETQYF
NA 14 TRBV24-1 CATSDSASYETQYF
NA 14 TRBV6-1 CASSEATGRNEQYF
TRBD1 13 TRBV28 CASSVGTGNTQYF
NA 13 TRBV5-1 CASSLAGNSPLHF
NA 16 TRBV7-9 CASSLIGGQPTDTQYF
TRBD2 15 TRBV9 CASSVDGGLKETQYF
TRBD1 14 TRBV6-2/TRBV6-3 CASSRTTGPYEQYF
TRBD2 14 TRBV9 CASKSSGRVAELFF
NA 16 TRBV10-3 CAISGSRAGENEKLFF
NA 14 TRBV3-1 CASSQVAGVYGYTF
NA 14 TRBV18 CASSPAVGAYEQYF
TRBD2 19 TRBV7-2 CASSLGRRLAGDLGDTQYF
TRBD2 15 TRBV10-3 CAISDFTSGGDEQYF